Each of the 23 T cell receptor beta chains below was sequenced from the same sample in a study of shared clonotypes between healthy human individuals. The repertoire was sequenced with immunoSEQ multiplex PCR; TCRdb's copy has only in-frame clones and lacks some. This table has hundreds of thousands of clones, around 96% appearing once. CD45RO-negative CD8 cells positively selected for CCR7 made up the naive population, which excluded terminally differentiated effector memory CD45RA+ cells. Sample: naive CD8+ T cells sorted from blood. The receptors originated from a woman aged 25 to 39 in good health.

The chain couples TRBV4-1 to TRBJ2-1; D possibly corresponds to TRBD2 (6 bases). V shed 2 bases and J shed 4 bases, with 12 bases lying between them. The CDR3 loop spans 15 amino acids. Per germline, CDR1 MGHRA and CDR2 YSYEKL. CDR3 residues: CASSQMGGDYNEQFF. CDR3 nucleotide sequence: TGCGCCAGCAGCCAAATGGGCGGGGATTACAATGAGCAGTTCTTC.

Concerning this clone itself: Other DNA sequences in the same sample also yield this CDR3. CDR3 in DNA: TGCGCCAGCAGCTTGGGCTCCTACAATGAGCAGTTCTTC. This encodes CASSLGSYNEQFF. The genes are TRBV5-1 and TRBJ2-1; D gene ambiguous. CDR3 length: 13 amino acids. The germline CDR1 and CDR2 sequences are SGHRS and YFSETQ. Trimming shortened V by 0 bases and J by 0 bases, and 1 base separated the two germline ends.

The V call is TRBV28, the J call TRBJ2-7, with 7 nucleotides matching TRBD2. Germline CDR1 MDHEN, CDR2 SYDVKM. V shed 2 bases, J shed 5 bases, and the junction held 6 bases outside the gene matches. CDR3 length: 14 residues. The CDR3 loop is CASSLRGRAHEQYF. The CDR3 nucleotides are TGTGCCAGCAGTTTACGGGGGAGGGCCCACGAGCAGTACTTC.

CDR3: CASSLGRAGTEAFF. The CDR3 DNA follows: TGTGCCAGCAGCTTAGGCAGGGCCGGTACTGAAGCTTTCTTT. The V and J genes are TRBV7-8 and TRBJ1-1; tentatively, D is TRBD1 (5 bases). The germline V gene has CDR1 SGHVS and CDR2 FQNEAQ. The CDR3 covers 14 residues. The ends were cut back, 1 base at V and 5 bases at J, with 11 bases in the middle.

The chain employs TRBV11-3 and TRBJ2-7; TRBD1 aligns across 9 bases. The ends lost 5 bases at V and 7 bases at J; junction bases unmatched: 6. The CDR3 runs 13 residues. Germline V gene data show CDR1 as SGHNT and CDR2 as YENEEA. CDR3: CASSLGTGSEQYF. The CDR3 bases are TGTGCCAGCAGCCTCGGGACAGGGAGTGAGCAGTACTTC.

This chain connects TRBV19 to TRBJ2-7; D ambiguous. Trimming pared 7 bases from V and 0 bases from J, leaving 16 bases between. This CDR3 is built from 15 residues. Germline assignment: CDR1 LNHDA and CDR2 SQIVND (reference sequence). CDR3 in amino acids: CASTPANSPSYEQYF. CDR3 sequence (DNA): TGTGCCAGTACGCCCGCGAATAGTCCCTCCTACGAGCAGTACTTC.

Regarding this clone: This same CDR3 is encoded by further DNA sequences in the sample. V gene TRBV5-5 combines with J gene TRBJ2-7; no reliable D call. CDR3 length: 12 amino acids. V shed 2 bases and J shed 2 bases, with 5 bases lying between them. Per germline, CDR1 SGHKS and CDR2 YYEKEE (reference sequence). CDR3 region: CASSFLTYEQYF. The CDR3 coding sequence is TGTGCCAGCAGCTTTCTCACCTACGAGCAGTACTTC.

The chain carries TRBV7-9 and TRBJ2-7; D gene uncertain. V lost 5 bases, J lost 1 base, and 9 bases lay in between. The CDR3 covers 13 residues. Germline lookup yields CDR1 SEHNR and CDR2 FQNEAQ (reference sequence). CDR3 DNA: TGTGCCAGCAGCCCGACCGAGTCCTACGAGCAGTACTTC. Translation: CASSPTESYEQYF.

The chain is built from TRBV7-8 and TRBJ2-5; D unclear. This CDR3 has 15 amino acids. The V and J ends lost 5 bases and 1 base respectively, with 14 bases between them. Looked up from germline, CDR1 is SGHVS and CDR2 is FQNEAQ. CDR3 loop: CASSPIETAQETQYF. The CDR3 DNA reads as TGTGCCAGCAGCCCTATCGAGACGGCCCAAGAGACCCAGTACTTC.

This clone appeared once. The genes are TRBV27 and TRBJ2-7, with TRBD2 matching over 7 bases. Germline CDR1 MNHEY, CDR2 SMNVEV (reference sequence). This CDR3 comprises 17 residues. With 4 bases clipped from V and 1 base from J, the junction kept 13 bases outside the gene matches. CDR3 loop: CASSSNLAGDTSYEQYF. For the CDR3, the DNA is TGTGCCAGCAGTTCTAATCTGGCGGGAGATACATCCTACGAGCAGTACTTC.

V is TRBV25-1 and J is TRBJ2-1; D not certain. CDR1 MGHDK and CDR2 SYGVNS come from the germline V gene. V lost 5 bases, J lost 0 bases, and 8 bases lay in between. This CDR3 has 14 residues. CDR3 protein: CASSTYDSYNEQFF. CDR3 bases: TGTGCCAGCAGTACCTACGACTCCTACAATGAGCAGTTCTTC.

The sample holds one count of this clone. The chain employs TRBV27 and TRBJ2-7, with D perhaps matching TRBD2 (5 bases). CDR1 is MNHEY and CDR2 is SMNVEV in the germline V gene (reference sequence). The CDR3 extends over 17 amino acids. Trimming shortened V by 2 bases and J by 6 bases, and 23 bases separated the two germline ends. DNA of the CDR3: TGTGCCAGCAGTTTAAAGCTCCCTGGACTCTTTGGCCGCGAGCAGTACTTC. Protein sequence: CASSLKLPGLFGREQYF.

The chain joins TRBV28 to TRBJ2-7; the match to TRBD2 covers 7 bases. Losses at the gene ends were 2 bases for V and 7 bases for J; bases not matched to a gene: 11. The CDR3 is made up of 15 amino acids. Per germline, CDR1 MDHEN and CDR2 SYDVKM. CDR3 region: CASSLPGTTSWEQYF. CDR3 sequence (DNA): TGTGCCAGCAGTTTACCAGGGACTACCTCTTGGGAGCAGTACTTC.

The chain uses TRBV29-1 and TRBJ2-1; 7 bases align to TRBD2. The CDR3 sequence is 16 residues long. V lost 4 bases, J lost 0 bases, and 9 bases stayed unmatched. Germline loops: CDR1 SQVTM, CDR2 ANQGSEA. The CDR3, as DNA: TGCAGCGTTGTGGGGCTAGCGGCCAACTCCTACAATGAGCAGTTCTTC. Its translation is CSVVGLAANSYNEQFF.

This clone has a single count. The chain is built from TRBV6-1 and TRBJ2-4; TRBD1 aligns across 7 bases. CDR1 and CDR2 (germline): MNHNS, SASEGT. The CDR3 length is 19 residues. J gave up 1 base and V 4 bases, and 16 bases lay outside the gene matches. CDR3 sequence reads: CASSGSSGQLQVAKNIQYF. CDR3 sequence (DNA): TGTGCCAGCAGTGGTAGTTCGGGACAGCTCCAAGTGGCCAAAAACATTCAGTACTTC.

As regards this clone: This specimen includes other DNA sequences encoding the same CDR3. The gene calls are TRBV9 and TRBJ2-3; D gene unclear. Germline V gene lookup returns CDR1 SGDLS and CDR2 YYNGEE. CDR3 length equals 14 residues. V lost 0 bases, J lost 0 bases, and 5 bases lay in between. The CDR3 protein is CASSVAGSTDTQYF. The CDR3 DNA is TGTGCCAGCAGCGTAGCGGGCAGCACAGATACGCAGTATTTT.

The chain has TRBV27 and TRBJ1-1; D not certain. The CDR3 runs 15 residues. Looked up from germline, CDR1 is MNHEY and CDR2 is SMNVEV (reference sequence). V was cut by 1 base and J by 1 base, with 10 bases left in between. CDR3 bases: TGTGCCAGCAGTTTATTGGCAGTTGGGAACACTGAAGCTTTCTTT. Translation gives CASSLLAVGNTEAFF.

As to this clone: Additional DNA sequences in this sample encode the identical CDR3. The J gene is TRBJ2-1, the V gene TRBV27; D uncertain. Trimming removed 3 bases from V and 1 base from J, with 4 bases in between. The CDR3 sequence is 13 residues long. The V gene's germline CDR1 is MNHEY and CDR2 SMNVEV (reference sequence). CDR3 in DNA: TGTGCCAGCAGTTTGAGTTCCTACAATGAGCAGTTCTTC. Translation: CASSLSSYNEQFF.

This clone was observed a few times. The rearrangement links TRBV10-3 to TRBJ1-1; unclear D gene. CDR1 ENHRY and CDR2 SYGVKD come from the germline V gene. Trimming stripped 2 bases from V and 3 bases from J, with 4 bases between. This CDR3 has 12 residues. CDR3 sequence: CAISERDTEAFF. The CDR3 region has the DNA TGTGCCATCAGTGAGAGGGACACTGAAGCTTTCTTT.

The chain employs TRBV14 and TRBJ2-5, with D unclear. V lost 4 bases to trimming and J lost 5 bases, with 8 bases between them. This CDR3 spans 12 amino acids. The germline CDR1 and CDR2 sequences are SGHDN and FVKESK. Here the CDR3 reads CASSLYEETQYF. DNA for the CDR3: TGTGCCAGCAGCCTCTACGAGGAGACCCAGTACTTC.

The V call is TRBV25-1, the J call TRBJ2-1; 14 positions agree with TRBD2. Germline CDR1 and CDR2: MGHDK and SYGVNS. The CDR3 has 14 amino acids. Trimming took 5 bases from V and 9 from J; bases not matched to a gene: 3. This CDR3 is CASSKGLAGVEQFF. The CDR3 nucleotides read TGTGCCAGCAGTAAGGGACTAGCGGGAGTTGAGCAGTTCTTC.

The chain uses TRBV7-7 and TRBJ2-1; D remains unclear. This CDR3 contains 14 residues. Germline V gene lookup returns CDR1 SSHAT and CDR2 FNYEAQ (reference sequence). V was clipped by 5 bases and J by 8 bases, with 16 bases between them. The CDR3: CASSPWDLPHEQFF. The CDR3 DNA reads TGTGCCAGCAGCCCTTGGGATTTACCGCATGAGCAGTTCTTC.

The V and J genes are TRBV4-2 and TRBJ1-2; TRBD1 is a possible D gene (5 bases). The germline CDR1 and CDR2 sequences are LGHNA and YNFKEQ. The CDR3 has 12 amino acids. Between the trimmed V and J ends, which lost 5 bases and 8 bases, there was a span of 12 bases. The CDR3 sequence: CASSGGVEGYTF. Written as DNA, the CDR3 is TGTGCCAGCAGCGGGGGTGTTGAGGGCTACACCTTC.